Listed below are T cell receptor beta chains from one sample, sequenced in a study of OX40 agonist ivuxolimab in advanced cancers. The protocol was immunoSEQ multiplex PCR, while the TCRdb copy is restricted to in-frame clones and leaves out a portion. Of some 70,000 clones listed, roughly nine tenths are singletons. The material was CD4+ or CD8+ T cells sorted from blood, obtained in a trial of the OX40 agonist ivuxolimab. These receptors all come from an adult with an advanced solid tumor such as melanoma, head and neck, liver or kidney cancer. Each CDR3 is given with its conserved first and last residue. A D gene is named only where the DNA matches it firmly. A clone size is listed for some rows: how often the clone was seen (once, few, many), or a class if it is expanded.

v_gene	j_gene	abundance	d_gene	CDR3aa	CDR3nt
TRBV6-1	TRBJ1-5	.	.	CASSERWNQPQHF	TGTGCCAGCAGTGAGAGGTGGAATCAGCCCCAGCATTTT
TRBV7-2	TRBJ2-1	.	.	CASSWTGKGNEQFF	TGTGCCAGCAGCTGGACCGGGAAGGGAAATGAGCAGTTCTTC
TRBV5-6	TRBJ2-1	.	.	CASSPQVGTSKEAEQFF	TGTGCCAGCAGCCCCCAGGTAGGTACTAGTAAGGAAGCTGAGCAGTTCTTC
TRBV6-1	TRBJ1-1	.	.	CANSREGATEAFF	TGTGCCAACTCGCGGGAGGGAGCCACTGAAGCTTTCTTT
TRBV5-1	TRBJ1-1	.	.	CASSLGATANTEAFF	TGCGCCAGCAGCTTGGGGGCAACTGCGAACACTGAAGCTTTCTTT
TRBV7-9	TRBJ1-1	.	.	CASSLQGWAEAFF	TGTGCCAGCAGCCTACAGGGTTGGGCTGAAGCTTTCTTT
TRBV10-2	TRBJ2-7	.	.	CASGGRPPSYEQYF	TGCGCCAGCGGGGGACGCCCGCCATCCTACGAGCAGTACTTC
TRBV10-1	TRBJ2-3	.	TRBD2	CASSETRLASSTDTQYF	TGCGCCAGCAGTGAGACCCGACTAGCTTCTAGCACAGATACGCAGTATTTT
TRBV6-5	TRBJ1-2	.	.	CASSYKGGGYTF	TGTGCCAGCAGTTACAAGGGAGGCGGCTACACCTTC
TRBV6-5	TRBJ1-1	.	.	CASSPRIRNTEAFF	TGTGCCAGCAGTCCCAGGATAAGGAACACTGAAGCTTTCTTT
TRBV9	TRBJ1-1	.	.	CASSVGGAMNTEAFF	TGTGCCAGCAGCGTAGGGGGCGCCATGAACACTGAAGCTTTCTTT
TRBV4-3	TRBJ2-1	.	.	CAPPIGLEFF	TGCGCCCCGCCGATAGGACTCGAGTTCTTC
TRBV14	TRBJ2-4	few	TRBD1	CASSRRQGVNIQYF	TGTGCCAGCAGCCGACGACAGGGCGTGAACATTCAGTACTTC
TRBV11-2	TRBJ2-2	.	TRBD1	CASSLYRGTGELFF	TGTGCCAGCAGCCTATACAGGGGGACCGGGGAGCTGTTTTTT
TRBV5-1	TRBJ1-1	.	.	CASSLGTGFVEAFF	TGCGCCAGCAGCTTGGGAACAGGGTTCGTTGAAGCTTTCTTT
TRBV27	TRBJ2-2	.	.	CASETNHPFTSNTGELFF	TGTGCCAGTGAGACTAACCACCCCTTCACCTCGAACACCGGGGAGCTGTTTTTT
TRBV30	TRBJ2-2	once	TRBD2	CAWRLAGGTGELFF	TGTGCCTGGAGGTTAGCGGGAGGGACCGGGGAGCTGTTTTTT
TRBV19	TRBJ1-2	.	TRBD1	CASSSYGQATDYGYTF	TGTGCCAGTAGTTCCTATGGACAGGCAACAGACTATGGCTACACCTTC
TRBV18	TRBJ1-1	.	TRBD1	CASSPQGTAENTFF	TGTGCCAGCTCACCACAAGGGACAGCCGAGAATACTTTCTTT
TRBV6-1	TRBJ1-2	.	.	CASIGGTSASYDYTF	TGTGCCAGCATTGGCGGGACCTCCGCCTCCTATGACTACACCTTC
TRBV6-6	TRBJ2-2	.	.	CASSENTGELFF	TGTGCCAGCTCGGAGAACACCGGGGAGCTGTTTTTT
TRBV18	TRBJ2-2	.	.	CASSPIRENTGELFF	TGTGCCAGCTCACCCATCAGGGAGAACACCGGGGAGCTGTTTTTT
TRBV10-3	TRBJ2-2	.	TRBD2	CASRLAANTGELFF	TGTGCCAGCCGACTAGCGGCGAACACCGGGGAGCTGTTTTTT
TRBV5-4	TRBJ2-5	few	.	CASSLDVRGETQYF	TGTGCCAGCAGCTTGGATGTAAGGGGAGAGACCCAGTACTTC
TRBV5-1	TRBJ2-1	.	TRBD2	CASSLERLAGPGQFF	TGCGCCAGCAGCTTGGAGAGACTAGCGGGGCCCGGGCAGTTCTTC
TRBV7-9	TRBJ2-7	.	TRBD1	CASSPNRGAYEQYF	TGTGCCAGCAGCCCGAACAGGGGGGCCTACGAGCAGTACTTC
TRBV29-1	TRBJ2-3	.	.	CSVRSGGWTYTDTQYF	TGCAGCGTAAGGAGTGGGGGCTGGACGTACACAGATACGCAGTATTTT
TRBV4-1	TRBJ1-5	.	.	CASSQEEASYQPQHF	TGCGCCAGCAGCCAAGAGGAAGCCAGCTATCAGCCCCAGCATTTT
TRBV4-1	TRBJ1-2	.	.	CASSGTARWGYTF	TGCGCCAGCAGCGGAACCGCTAGGTGGGGCTACACCTTC
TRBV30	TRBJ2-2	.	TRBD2	CAWGLAGGYTGELFF	TGTGCCTGGGGACTAGCGGGAGGGTACACCGGGGAGCTGTTTTTT
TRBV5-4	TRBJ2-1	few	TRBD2	CASSAGTSGDEQFF	TGTGCCAGCAGCGCAGGGACTAGCGGGGATGAGCAGTTCTTC
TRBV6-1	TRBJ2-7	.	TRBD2	CASRTSGGSYEQYF	TGTGCCAGCAGGACTAGCGGGGGATCCTACGAGCAGTACTTC
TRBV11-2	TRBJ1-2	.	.	CASSPNPRGANYGYTF	TGTGCCAGCAGTCCAAACCCCAGGGGAGCTAACTATGGCTACACCTTC
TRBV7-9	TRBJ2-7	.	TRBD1	CASSSPGQGRVSEQYF	TGTGCCAGCAGCTCCCCTGGACAGGGAAGAGTGAGCGAGCAGTACTTC
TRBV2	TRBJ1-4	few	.	CASLFEQAATNEKLFF	TGTGCCAGTTTATTCGAGCAGGCAGCAACTAATGAAAAACTGTTTTTT
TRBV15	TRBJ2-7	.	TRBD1	CAASRLRDRGRGEQYF	TGTGCCGCCAGCAGATTAAGGGACAGGGGGCGAGGGGAGCAGTACTTC
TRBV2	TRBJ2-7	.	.	CASNPDPLVQGTF	TGTGCCAGCAACCCGGACCCACTGGTACAAGGTACCTTC
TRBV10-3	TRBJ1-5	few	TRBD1	CAISESRGGQNQPQHF	TGTGCCATCAGTGAAAGTAGAGGGGGCCAGAATCAGCCCCAGCATTTT
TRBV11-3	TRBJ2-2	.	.	CASSGGLTNTGELFF	TGTGCCAGCAGCGGAGGTTTGACGAACACCGGGGAGCTGTTTTTT
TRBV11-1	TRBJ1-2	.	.	CASSLEGGSGYTF	TGTGCCAGCAGCTTAGAAGGAGGCAGCGGCTACACCTTC
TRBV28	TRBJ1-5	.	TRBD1	CASTTPGQGTQPQHF	TGTGCCAGCACCACACCGGGACAGGGAACGCAGCCCCAGCATTTT
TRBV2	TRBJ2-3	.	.	CASSEGLNLSTDTQYF	TGTGCCAGCAGTGAGGGTCTCAACCTCAGCACAGATACGCAGTATTTT
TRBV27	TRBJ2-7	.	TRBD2	CASSLGTRGYEQYF	TGTGCCAGCAGTTTAGGGACTAGAGGTTACGAGCAGTACTTC
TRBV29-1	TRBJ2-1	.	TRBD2	CSVGTSGRHEQFF	TGCAGCGTTGGAACTAGCGGGCGTCATGAGCAGTTCTTC
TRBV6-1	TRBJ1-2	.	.	CASREGGNGYTF	TGTGCCAGCAGAGAGGGGGGCAATGGCTACACCTTC
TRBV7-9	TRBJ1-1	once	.	CASSSPASEAFF	TGTGCCAGCAGCTCCCCGGCCAGTGAAGCTTTCTTT
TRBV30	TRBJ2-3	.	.	CAWSVLEQGADTQYF	TGTGCCTGGAGTGTACTGGAGCAAGGGGCAGATACGCAGTATTTT
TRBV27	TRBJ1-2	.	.	CASSSDPGVLVYGYTF	TGTGCCAGCAGTTCCGACCCGGGGGTATTGGTCTATGGCTACACCTTC
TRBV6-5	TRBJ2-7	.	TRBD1	CASSYRDRGSYEQYF	TGTGCCAGCAGTTACAGGGACAGGGGTTCCTACGAGCAGTACTTC
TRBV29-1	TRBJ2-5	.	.	CSVVGETQYF	TGCAGCGTTGTTGGAGAGACCCAGTACTTC
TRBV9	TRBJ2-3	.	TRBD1	CASSGDRDRGRSTQYF	TGTGCCAGCAGCGGCGATCGGGACAGGGGCAGGAGTACGCAGTATTTT
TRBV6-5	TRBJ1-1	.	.	CAGIQDGKAFF	TGTGCCGGCATACAGGACGGGAAAGCTTTCTTT
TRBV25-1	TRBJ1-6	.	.	CASRPSLLGHSPLHF	TGTGCCAGCCGACCCTCACTTTTGGGCCATTCACCCCTCCACTTT
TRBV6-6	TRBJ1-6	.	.	CASSYEAGYNSPLHF	TGTGCCAGCAGTTACGAGGCAGGTTACAATTCACCCCTCCACTTT
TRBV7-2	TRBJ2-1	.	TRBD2	CASSATSGGYNEQFF	TGTGCCAGCAGCGCGACTAGCGGAGGTTACAATGAGCAGTTCTTC
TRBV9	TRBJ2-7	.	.	CASSVGVGFVYEQYF	TGTGCCAGCAGCGTAGGTGTAGGTTTTGTATACGAGCAGTACTTC
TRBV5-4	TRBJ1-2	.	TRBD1	CASSAGTGEVGGYTF	TGTGCCAGCAGCGCCGGGACAGGGGAAGTAGGCGGCTACACCTTC
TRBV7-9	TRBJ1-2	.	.	CASSSGNYGYTF	TGTGCCAGCAGCTCAGGGAACTATGGCTACACCTTC
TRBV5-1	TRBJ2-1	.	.	CASSLGPEYNEQFF	TGCGCCAGCAGCTTGGGGCCCGAATACAATGAGCAGTTCTTC